The TCR beta chain under discussion was sequenced for a study of shared clonotypes between healthy human individuals. V was pared by 4 bases and J by 1 base, with 7 bases between. Germline V CDR1 and CDR2: MGHRA, YSYEKL. The CDR3 is 14 residues long. None of the donors, who were healthy HIV-negative adults, had recently had acute infections or vaccinations. In replicate PCRs of sorted subsets, roughly 200 ng DNA, about 29,000 T cell genomes, was used. Some clones are missing from TCRdb's copy, which holds only in-frame ones; the method was immunoSEQ multiplex PCR. The sample has 950,000 to 1,100,000 clones, more than 60% seen once.

J is TRBJ2-2 and V is TRBV4-1; D remains ambiguous. Sequencing input: memory CD4+ T cells sorted from blood. The subset was: CD45RA-negative fraction. The receptor comes from a man between 18 and 29 years old in good health. The CDR3 sequence is CASSLQLNTGELFF. The CDR3, as DNA: TGCGCCAGCAGCCTCCAACTGAACACCGGGGAGCTGTTTTTT.